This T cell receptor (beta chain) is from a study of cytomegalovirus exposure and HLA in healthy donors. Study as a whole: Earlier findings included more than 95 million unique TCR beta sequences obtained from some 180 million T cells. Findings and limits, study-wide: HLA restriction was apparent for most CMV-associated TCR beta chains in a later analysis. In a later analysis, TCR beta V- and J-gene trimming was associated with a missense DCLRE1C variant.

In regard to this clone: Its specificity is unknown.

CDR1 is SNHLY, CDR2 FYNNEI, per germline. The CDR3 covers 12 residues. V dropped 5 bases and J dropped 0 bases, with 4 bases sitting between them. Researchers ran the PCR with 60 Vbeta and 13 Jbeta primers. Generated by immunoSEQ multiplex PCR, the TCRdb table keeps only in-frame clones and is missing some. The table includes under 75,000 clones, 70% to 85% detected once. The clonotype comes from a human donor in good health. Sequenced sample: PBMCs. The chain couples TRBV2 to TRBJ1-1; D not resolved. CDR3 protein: CASSLVNTEAFF. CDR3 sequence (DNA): TGTGCCAGCAGTTTAGTGAACACTGAAGCTTTCTTT.